This record covers a single T cell receptor (beta chain). Its antigen is not identified. The CDR3 covers 13 residues. Germline CDR1 and CDR2: SGHDN and FVKESK. Deletions cut 5 bases from V and 8 bases from J, with 13 bases between. Expressed TCRB transcripts were sequenced because the entire RNA isolate underwent reverse transcription. Using immunoSEQ multiplex PCR, the repertoire was profiled, and TCRdb retains in-frame clones only, with some absent. The table records 220,000 or so clones, around 68% of them present only once. The sample is drawn from a study of beta chain features in type 1 diabetes. Looking at the study overall: Regarding age, gender and cell yields, patients proved similar to healthy donors.

Whole-study results and caveats: TCRB repertoires of naive, central memory and Treg cells appeared more similar among patients than among healthy donors.

The source material was naive CD4+ T cells from blood. The gene calls are TRBV14 and TRBJ2-1; a weak D match, TRBD2 (7 bases). The clonotype originates from a man between 25 and 39 years old in good health. The CDR3 region has the DNA TGTGCCAGCAGCGCCTGGGGGGGCGATGAGCAGTTCTTC. Its protein product is CASSAWGGDEQFF.